Presented here are 8 T cell receptor beta chains from one specimen sequenced in a study of blood T cells in healthy people across ages. Primed by a sample-barcoded 5' primer and a J-beta primer mix, a second PCR proceeded for 7 to 11 cycles. TCRdb itself ran the 5' RACE reads through MiXCR, one entry per CDR3 protein. The sample carries around 970,000 distinct CDR3 sequences, roughly half recorded once. Sequencing was done on a sample of blood. The receptor set was obtained from a woman aged 55-70 years in good health.

This clonotype was detected only a few times. This chain uses TRBV18 with TRBJ2-3; 8 positions match TRBD1. V dropped 1 base and J dropped 3; count of bases not matched to a gene: 6. This CDR3 is built from 16 residues. Germline CDR1 KGHSH, CDR2 LQKENI. The CDR3, as DNA: TGTGCCAGCTCACCACGAGGACAGGGTTCGACAGATACGCAGTATTTT. Translation: CASSPRGQGSTDTQYF.

This chain links TRBV4-3 with TRBJ2-5, with 7 bases fitting TRBD1. Matching the DNA end better, TRBJ2-7 makes the J call doubtful. Germline-derived CDR1 and CDR2 are LGHNA and YSLEER. CDR3 length equals 16 residues. CDR3 loop: CASSQDQGESILEQYF. The CDR3 bases are TGCGCCAGCAGCCAAGATCAGGGGGAGTCAATCCTCGAGCAGTACTTC.

This clonotype was found once. The chain recombines TRBV15 with TRBJ2-7, with D uncertain. Germline CDR1 LNHNV, CDR2 YYDKDF (reference sequence). The CDR3 totals 15 residues. Trimming took 0 bases from V and 3 from J, leaving 12 bases between them. The CDR3 DNA follows: TGTGCCACCAGCAGAGATACCGGAGCCCACTACGAGCAGTACTTC. Translating it yields CATSRDTGAHYEQYF.

The table lists this clonotype with a count of one. The chain employs TRBV20-1 and TRBJ2-1; 7 bases line up with TRBD1. The DNA end is a closer match to TRBJ2-7, so the J assignment may be wrong. Per germline, CDR1 DFQATT and CDR2 SNEGSKA (reference sequence). The CDR3 is 14 residues long. CDR3 sequence reads: CSASRQGEPYEQYF. As DNA, the CDR3 is TGCAGTGCTAGTCGACAGGGAGAACCCTACGAGCAGTACTTC.

V usage is TRBV3-1 and J usage is TRBJ1-2, with TRBD1 as a possible D gene (5 bases). The CDR3 length is 14 residues. V lost 0 bases and J lost 5, with 10 bases in between. Germline V CDR1 and CDR2: LGHDT, YNNKEL (reference sequence). The CDR3 sequence: CASSQELGRYGYTF. In DNA, the CDR3 is TGTGCCAGCAGCCAAGAACTGGGGCGGTATGGCTACACCTTC.

This clonotype was seen a handful of times. The genes are TRBV13 and TRBJ2-5; 8 bases map to TRBD1. The J call could be wrong; TRBJ2-7 is a better fit for the DNA end. The CDR3 loop spans 14 amino acids. CDR1 PRHDT and CDR2 FYEKMQ come from the germline V gene (reference sequence). In nucleotides, the CDR3 is TGTGCCAGCAGCACCTGGGACAGGACGAACGAGCAGTACTTC. Its protein is CASSTWDRTNEQYF.

CDR3 sequence: CASRPGTESQETQFF. The CDR3 DNA follows: TGCGCCAGCAGACCCGGGACGGAATCACAAGAGACCCAGTTCTTC. The rearrangement joins TRBV4-1 to TRBJ2-5; D may match TRBD1 or TRBD2 (5 bases each). The J call may be wrong; the DNA end is better matched by TRBJ2-1. The germline gives CDR1 MGHRA, CDR2 YSYEKL. CDR3 length: 15 residues.

The rearrangement links TRBV7-2 to TRBJ1-6, with a tentative D call TRBD1 (6 bases). Germline CDR1 reads SGHTA; CDR2 reads FQGNSA. The CDR3 is made up of 13 amino acids. V lost 5 bases and J 10 bases, leaving 12 bases between the germline ends. The CDR3 DNA follows: TGTGCCAGCAGCCCCGCAGGGGTCTCACCCCTCCACTTT. It codes for CASSPAGVSPLHF.